This T cell receptor beta chain was captured by sequencing in a study of T-cell reconstitution after alpha-beta-depleted transplantation in children. Remarks on this clonotype: Its antigen is undetermined.

Whole-study findings and limits: It was newly produced T cells that mostly accounted for T-cell counts and diversity one year after transplant. From surviving recipient T cells and thymic progenitors came the high day-60 TCRbeta diversity observed in some patients. Expanded graft clones numbering several hundred reportedly gave rise to alpha-beta T cells about two months after transplant.

TCRbeta library preparation incorporated unique molecular identifiers. Each CDR3 protein gets one entry after TCRdb re-called the PCR reads with MiXCR. The sample records 500,000 to 650,000 distinct CDR3 sequences, about 10% being singletons. The TCR was taken from a female patient aged 2-9 years who had a stem cell transplant for aplastic anemia, so the T cells may come from the graft donor. The specimen was PBMCs, mostly from graft donor cells, collected 180 days after TCRalphabeta/CD19-depleted stem cell transplant.

CDR3 sequence (DNA): TGTGCCAGCAGTTCCAGGATAGCGGGGCCCACAGATACGCAGTATTTT. This encodes CASSSRIAGPTDTQYF. The gene calls are TRBV6-5 and TRBJ2-3, with TRBD2 matching over 8 bases. After removal of 4 bases from V and 2 bases from J, the junction contained 8 bases not matched to a gene. Germline-derived CDR1 and CDR2 are MNHEY and SVGAGI. This CDR3 is 16 amino acids long.